The 29 T cell receptor beta chains below all came from one sample that was sequenced in a study of blood T cell repertoires in COVID-19. The protocol was immunoSEQ multiplex PCR, while the TCRdb copy is restricted to in-frame clones and leaves out a portion. Of 470,000 or so clones in the sample, roughly 88% were seen once. Input material: peripheral blood. These receptors came from a human donor in a cohort sampled during active COVID-19.

The chain combines TRBV10-1 with TRBJ2-7; perhaps TRBD1 as D (5 bases). The CDR3 extends over 13 amino acids. Germline assignment: CDR1 WNHNN and CDR2 SYGVQD (reference sequence). V was cut by 4 bases and J by 2 bases, with 9 bases left in between. CDR3 loop: CASSASGTYEQYF. CDR3 sequence (DNA): TGCGCCAGCAGTGCTTCAGGGACCTACGAGCAGTACTTC.

This CDR3 reads CASSLTGQGEGYTF. CDR3 in DNA: TGTGCCAGCAGCCTAACAGGACAGGGCGAGGGCTACACCTTC. This sequence joins TRBV7-8 and TRBJ1-2; 8 positions match TRBD1. Per germline, CDR1 SGHVS and CDR2 FQNEAQ. J was trimmed by 8 bases and V by 5 bases; bases with no gene match: 10. The CDR3 is made up of 14 amino acids.

J is TRBJ2-7 and V is TRBV10-1; perhaps TRBD2 as D (5 bases). This CDR3 is built from 11 residues. Between the trimmed V and J ends, which lost 8 bases and 7 bases, there was a span of 12 bases. From germline, CDR1 is WNHNN and CDR2 SYGVQD (reference sequence). This chain's CDR3 is CASSRGVEQYF. In nucleotides, the CDR3 is TGCGCCAGCTCCCGGGGTGTTGAGCAGTACTTC.

The DNA for the CDR3 is TGTGCCAGCAGCCATCGTTGGGGCGGGACTAGTGGGGATGAGCAGTTCTTC. Amino acids: CASSHRWGGTSGDEQFF. The chain has TRBV3-1 (or the pseudogene TRBV3-2) and TRBJ2-1; TRBD2 aligns across 8 bases. The CDR3 consists of 17 residues. V lost 3 bases and J lost 8; bases outside the gene matches: 15. The V gene's germline CDR1 is LGHDT and CDR2 YNNKEL (reference sequence).

The chain carries TRBV4-3 and TRBJ1-2; TRBD1 might be the D (5 bases). Trimming took 0 bases from V and 3 from J, leaving 11 bases between them. The CDR3 has 15 amino acids. CDR1 and CDR2 from the germline V gene are LGHNA and YSLEER. The CDR3 DNA sequence: TGCGCCAGCAGCCAAGATAGGGGCACATACTATGGCTACACCTTC. Encoded protein: CASSQDRGTYYGYTF.

The chain uses TRBV6-5 and TRBJ2-1; D remains unclear. V was pared by 7 bases and J by 13 bases, with 20 bases between. The CDR3 sequence is 13 residues long. Germline CDR1 is MNHEY and CDR2 is SVGAGI. CDR3 region: CASTSSTPGSQFF. The CDR3 DNA reads TGTGCCAGCACCTCCTCGACCCCGGGTTCCCAGTTCTTC.

As for this clone: Other DNA sequences within the sample encode an identical CDR3. The chain links TRBV3-1 (or the pseudogene TRBV3-2) to TRBJ2-2; D is unresolved. CDR1 is LGHDT, CDR2 YNNKEL, per germline (reference sequence). The ends were cut back, 1 base at V and 4 bases at J, with 7 bases in the middle. The CDR3 runs 14 residues. The CDR3 coding sequence is TGTGCCAGCAGCCAAGGAGGCGGCACCGGGGAGCTGTTTTTT. Encoded protein: CASSQGGGTGELFF.

The J gene is TRBJ1-4, the V gene TRBV5-1; D is uncertain. Germline V gene data show CDR1 as SGHRS and CDR2 as YFSETQ. The V end lost 4 bases, the J end lost 0 bases, and 22 bases lay between the germline ends. The CDR3 sequence is 19 residues long. CDR3 nucleotides: TGCGCCAGCAGCAATGGGCGAGGCGGGGATACCCCAACTAATGAAAAACTGTTTTTT. Protein sequence: CASSNGRGGDTPTNEKLFF.

The J gene is TRBJ1-3, the V gene TRBV11-1; D uncertain. The V gene's germline CDR1 is SGHAT and CDR2 FQDESV (reference sequence). V shed 3 bases and J shed 4 bases, with 13 bases lying between them. The CDR3 loop spans 15 amino acids. CDR3 nucleotide sequence: TGTGCCAGCAGCTTTTCGGCACCGCGGGGAAACACCATATATTTT. Translating gives CASSFSAPRGNTIYF.

The rearrangement joins TRBV19 to TRBJ2-7, with 9 bases identical to TRBD1. The CDR3 is 15 amino acids. Germline loops: CDR1 LNHDA, CDR2 SQIVND (reference sequence). V lost 6 bases and J lost 0; bases outside the gene matches: 6. CDR3 nucleotide sequence: TGTGCCAGTAGCCGGCGGGACAGGGTCTCCTACGAGCAGTACTTC. It translates to CASSRRDRVSYEQYF.

This rearrangement joins TRBV7-9 to TRBJ1-2, with a tentative D call TRBD1 (5 bases). The CDR3 spans 14 residues. Trimming shortened V by 8 bases and J by 2 bases, and 15 bases separated the two germline ends. The germline gives CDR1 SEHNR, CDR2 FQNEAQ (reference sequence). The CDR3 reads CASSWGIPNYGYTF. In nucleotides, the CDR3 is TGTGCCAGCTCTTGGGGCATCCCAAACTATGGCTACACCTTC.

The chain recombines TRBV27 with TRBJ2-7, with 7 bases that match TRBD2. Trimming cost V 7 bases and J 6 bases; bases outside gene matches: 15. The CDR3 extends over 15 amino acids. Germline loops: CDR1 MNHEY, CDR2 SMNVEV (reference sequence). The chain's CDR3 is CASTREGGRFSEQYF. CDR3 DNA sequence: TGTGCCAGCACTAGAGAGGGCGGGAGATTCTCCGAGCAGTACTTC.

The chain employs TRBV5-1 and TRBJ2-1, with 12 positions matching TRBD1. Germline CDR1 is SGHRS and CDR2 is YFSETQ. This CDR3 comprises 16 residues. With V trimmed by 0 bases and J by 7 bases, 5 bases remained unmatched. For the CDR3, the DNA is TGCGCCAGCAGCTTGGAGGGACAGGGGGCAAGGAATGAGCAGTTCTTC. Its protein is CASSLEGQGARNEQFF.

The chain recombines TRBV7-2 with TRBJ2-7; 10 bases are shared with TRBD2. Germline CDR1 is SGHTA and CDR2 is FQGNSA. The CDR3 has 16 residues. V gave up 5 bases and J gave up 7 bases; unmatched junction bases: 14. CDR3 protein: CASSPPSSGRAREQYF. The CDR3 nucleotides read TGTGCCAGCAGCCCGCCTTCGAGCGGGAGGGCCAGGGAGCAGTACTTC.

This chain links TRBV18 with TRBJ2-5; D perhaps matches TRBD2 (5 bases). The germline V gene encodes CDR1 KGHSH and CDR2 LQKENI. Trimming pared 6 bases from V and 0 bases from J, leaving 8 bases between. The CDR3 loop spans 13 amino acids. The CDR3 reads CASSERNQETQYF. The CDR3 region has the DNA TGTGCCAGCTCGGAGCGGAACCAAGAGACCCAGTACTTC.

This clone was seen only once. The gene calls are TRBV6-6 and TRBJ2-2; 8 bases are a match to TRBD2. Per the germline V gene, CDR1 is MNHNY and CDR2 is SVGAGI (reference sequence). V trimming: 3 bases; J trimming: 5 bases; junction bases outside the gene matches: 5. The CDR3 has 15 amino acids. As DNA, the CDR3 is TGTGCCAGCAGTTATTGGAGCGGGAGAACCGGGGAGCTGTTTTTT. It yields the protein CASSYWSGRTGELFF.

In its sample, this clone was seen a few times. The chain carries TRBV11-3 and TRBJ2-5, with 8 bases aligning to TRBD1. CDR1 SGHNT and CDR2 YENEEA come from the germline V gene. The trim removed 1 base at V and 5 bases at J, leaving 12 bases unmatched. This CDR3 has 17 amino acids. The CDR3 here is CASSLGAATGVMETQYF. The CDR3 DNA sequence: TGTGCCAGCAGCTTAGGCGCCGCGACAGGGGTTATGGAGACCCAGTACTTC.

The genes are TRBV28 and TRBJ2-1, with 7 bases matching TRBD1. Germline V lookup: CDR1 MDHEN, CDR2 SYDVKM. The CDR3 runs to 13 residues. J lost 7 bases, V lost 10 bases, and 10 bases had no gene match. This chain's CDR3 is CAIHRGTRNEQFF. CDR3 DNA: TGTGCCATCCACAGGGGTACCCGAAATGAGCAGTTCTTC. Variable domain in full (rest from reference TRBV28 and TRBJ2-1): DVKVTQSSRYLVKRTGEKVFLECVQDMDHENMFWYRQDPGLGLRLIYFSYDVKMKEKGDIPEGYSVSREKKERFSLILESASTNQTSMYLCAIHRGTRNEQFFGPGTRLTVL.

The J gene is TRBJ1-2, the V gene TRBV5-6, with 8 positions matching TRBD1. The germline CDR1 and CDR2 sequences are SGHDT and YYEEEE. The CDR3 runs to 15 residues. Losses at the gene ends were 6 bases for V and 8 bases for J; bases not matched to a gene: 15. CDR3 in amino acids: CASTIISGQGRGYTF. The DNA for the CDR3 is TGTGCCAGCACCATCATTTCAGGACAGGGTAGGGGCTACACCTTC.

The chain couples TRBV29-1 to TRBJ2-2; a possible D gene is TRBD1 (5 bases). The ends were cut back, 6 bases at V and 2 bases at J, with 16 bases in the middle. The V gene's germline CDR1 is SQVTM and CDR2 ANQGSEA. This CDR3 spans 15 amino acids. CDR3 sequence reads: CSVLSRQINTGELFF. CDR3 bases: TGCAGCGTCCTTTCGAGACAGATAAACACCGGGGAGCTGTTTTTT.

J is TRBJ2-3 and V is TRBV3-1 (or the pseudogene TRBV3-2), with TRBD1 as a possible D gene (5 bases). The CDR3 covers 15 residues. Trimming removed 6 bases from V and 2 bases from J, with 15 bases in between. Per germline, CDR1 LGHDT and CDR2 YNNKEL (reference sequence). The CDR3 bases are TGTGCCAGCAGTCCCCCAGGGCTTTTCACAGATACGCAGTATTTT. It codes for CASSPPGLFTDTQYF.

This clone was recorded only once. Other DNA variants within this sample encode the same CDR3. The V call is TRBV27, the J call TRBJ2-7; weak D call: TRBD2 (5 bases). The CDR3 length is 13 residues. V was cut by 5 bases and J by 1 base, with 9 bases left in between. Germline V gene lookup returns CDR1 MNHEY and CDR2 SMNVEV (reference sequence). The CDR3 DNA follows: TGTGCCAGCAGTCTTCGGGGATCCTACGAGCAGTACTTC. Encoded protein: CASSLRGSYEQYF.

The gene calls are TRBV7-3 and TRBJ2-1; the D gene is possibly TRBD2 (5 bases). CDR1 and CDR2 from the germline V gene are SGHTA and FQGTGA. This CDR3 region has 17 residues. The germline V and J ends were trimmed by 2 bases and 0 bases, with 14 bases remaining between them. The CDR3 spells CASSLFAGQSSYNEQFF. The CDR3 DNA reads as TGTGCCAGCAGCTTATTCGCGGGTCAAAGCTCCTACAATGAGCAGTTCTTC.

The chain employs TRBV3-1 (or the pseudogene TRBV3-2) and TRBJ2-1, with D possibly TRBD1 on 6 matching bases. From germline, CDR1 is LGHDT and CDR2 YNNKEL (reference sequence). Trimming left V 0 bases short and J 5 bases short, with 14 bases between. The CDR3 is 16 residues long. CDR3 protein: CASSQDKGVSDNEQFF. The CDR3 DNA follows: TGTGCCAGCAGCCAAGATAAGGGGGTCTCTGACAATGAGCAGTTCTTC.

The V and J genes are TRBV3-1 (or the pseudogene TRBV3-2) and TRBJ2-3; D is perhaps TRBD2 (6 bases). This CDR3 contains 14 residues. Germline V gene data show CDR1 as LGHDT and CDR2 as YNNKEL (reference sequence). V gave up 0 bases and J gave up 6 bases, with 10 bases separating them. The CDR3 DNA is TGTGCCAGCAGCCAAGATAGCGGCTCCGATACGCAGTATTTT. It translates to CASSQDSGSDTQYF.

The table lists this clone with a count of one. This chain links TRBV5-1 with TRBJ2-1; D uncertain. V was cut by 2 bases and J by 7 bases, with 13 bases left in between. The CDR3 is made up of 14 amino acids. The germline V gene has CDR1 SGHRS and CDR2 YFSETQ. CDR3: CASSFRVASNEQFF. CDR3 nucleotides: TGCGCCAGCAGCTTTCGAGTAGCCTCGAATGAGCAGTTCTTC.

Only one count was recorded for this clone. The chain employs TRBV21-1 and TRBJ2-1; no check of the table's D call, TRBD1, against the DNA was made. TRBV21-1 is designated a pseudogene. The CDR3 is made up of 17 amino acids. The CDR3 spells CASSKDHGTLQYNEQFF. The CDR3 DNA follows: TGTGCCAGCAGCAAAGATCATGGGACACTTCAATACAATGAGCAGTTCTTC.

This clone was detected once. The chain recombines TRBV5-4 with TRBJ1-2; TRBD1 is a possible D gene (6 bases). CDR3 size: 14 residues. Germline V gene data show CDR1 as SGHNT and CDR2 as YYREEE (reference sequence). V dropped 4 bases and J dropped 4 bases, with 14 bases sitting between them. CDR3 amino acids: CASSARTETYGYTF. The CDR3 bases are TGTGCCAGCAGCGCCCGGACAGAGACCTATGGCTACACCTTC.

This clone was found a few times. The chain employs TRBV7-9 and TRBJ2-2, with TRBD2 matching over 7 bases. CDR1 and CDR2 from the germline V gene are SEHNR and FQNEAQ (reference sequence). The J segment lost 7 bases and the V segment lost 4 bases, leaving 18 bases of the junction unmatched. The CDR3 is 18 amino acids. The CDR3 nucleotides read TGTGCCAGCAGCTCGGCCAGGGCGGTACGAGCGGGGTACGGGGAGCTGTTTTTT. This sequence encodes CASSSARAVRAGYGELFF.